What follows are 14 T cell receptor beta chains derived from one specimen sequenced in a study of cytomegalovirus exposure and HLA in healthy donors. PCR was performed using 60 Vbeta and 13 Jbeta primers. Measured with immunoSEQ multiplex PCR; TCRdb has only the in-frame clones, and not every one. The table has some 120,000 clones, about 75% seen once; the top ten hold around 12%. The specimen sequenced was PBMCs. The receptors derive from a woman aged 40 to 50 in good health and CMV-seropositive.

The V call is TRBV13, the J call TRBJ2-2, with 7 bases identical to TRBD1. This CDR3 is 16 amino acids long. Germline V gene data show CDR1 as PRHDT and CDR2 as FYEKMQ (reference sequence). The trim removed 3 bases at V and 5 bases at J, leaving 9 bases unmatched. The CDR3, as DNA: TGTGCCAGCAGCTTTCGGAGACAGGGTTTTACCGGGGAGCTGTTTTTT. Protein sequence: CASSFRRQGFTGELFF.

The table lists this clone with a few counts. V is TRBV6-6 and J is TRBJ1-1; 7 positions agree with TRBD1. V gave up 6 bases and J gave up 3 bases; unmatched junction bases: 10. The CDR3 covers 15 residues. The germline V gene has CDR1 MNHNY and CDR2 SVGAGI (reference sequence). Here the CDR3 reads CASRKGAIRDTEAFF. CDR3 in DNA: TGTGCCAGCAGGAAGGGGGCAATTAGGGACACTGAAGCTTTCTTT.

The CDR3 coding sequence is TGCAGGGCGTCGACAGACTACGAGCAGTACTTC. As protein: CRASTDYEQYF. This chain connects TRBV20-1 to TRBJ2-7, with D tentatively TRBD1 (5 bases). From germline, CDR1 is DFQATT and CDR2 SNEGSKA (reference sequence). The CDR3 extends over 11 amino acids.

The chain combines TRBV6-5 with TRBJ1-2; TRBD1 is a possible D gene (6 bases). This CDR3 region has 14 residues. Germline values: CDR1 MNHEY, CDR2 SVGAGI. The germline V and J ends were trimmed by 0 bases and 5 bases, with 10 bases remaining between them. DNA for the CDR3: TGTGCCAGCAGTTACTCCCACAGGGTATATGGCTACACCTTC. Translation gives CASSYSHRVYGYTF.

The rearrangement joins TRBV6-5 to TRBJ1-3; the D is unclear. V was cut by 4 bases and J by 0 bases, with 10 bases left in between. This CDR3 is built from 15 residues. CDR1 and CDR2 (germline): MNHEY, SVGAGI. As DNA, the CDR3 is TGTGCCAGCAGTTCCCGACATCTCTCTGGAAACACCATATATTTT. This encodes CASSSRHLSGNTIYF.

This clone was detected only a few times. The chain joins TRBV19 to TRBJ2-5; D unresolved. The CDR3 loop spans 13 amino acids. The germline V gene encodes CDR1 LNHDA and CDR2 SQIVND (reference sequence). V was cut by 4 bases and J by 0 bases, with 6 bases left in between. CDR3 sequence: CASSTQNQETQYF. The CDR3 DNA sequence: TGTGCCAGTAGTACCCAAAACCAAGAGACCCAGTACTTC.

This chain links TRBV5-1 with TRBJ1-2; D may be TRBD1 (5 bases). CDR1 is SGHRS and CDR2 is YFSETQ in the germline V gene. V lost 10 bases to trimming and J lost 8 bases, with 27 bases between them. This CDR3 is built from 15 residues. CDR3 nucleotide sequence: TGCGCCTGTGCGGGGGGGACCGGTGATTCGGGAGGCTACACCTTC. Protein product: CACAGGTGDSGGYTF.

The chain joins TRBV6-6 to TRBJ1-1; D is possibly TRBD1 (6 bases). Germline CDR1 MNHNY, CDR2 SVGAGI (reference sequence). V gave up 0 bases and J gave up 1 base, with 9 bases separating them. The CDR3 has 15 amino acids. DNA for the CDR3: TGTGCCAGCAGTTACTCGGGAGGGGGGAACACTGAAGCTTTCTTT. As protein: CASSYSGGGNTEAFF.

The chain employs TRBV11-2 and TRBJ2-5; perhaps TRBD2 as D (5 bases). The CDR3 is 13 amino acids. V was clipped by 2 bases and J by 4 bases, with 8 bases between them. CDR1 is SGHAT, CDR2 FQNNGV, per germline. The CDR3 is CASSLRRGETQYF. The CDR3 region has the DNA TGTGCCAGCAGCTTACGTCGGGGAGAGACCCAGTACTTC.

This CDR3 is CATRDREIFQPQHF. As DNA, the CDR3 is TGTGCCACCAGGGACAGGGAAATTTTTCAGCCCCAGCATTTT. The chain joins TRBV6-6 to TRBJ1-5, with 9 bases lining up with TRBD1. The CDR3 sequence is 14 residues long. With 10 bases clipped from V and 6 bases from J, the junction kept 10 bases outside the gene matches. Germline CDR1 reads MNHNY; CDR2 reads SVGAGI (reference sequence).

The rearrangement joins TRBV20-1 to TRBJ2-1, with D uncertain. V was cut by 2 bases and J by 4 bases, with 3 bases left in between. CDR3 length: 11 residues. Germline V CDR1 and CDR2: DFQATT, SNEGSKA (reference sequence). CDR3 DNA sequence: TGCAGTGCTAGACCATACAATGAGCAGTTCTTC. Protein sequence: CSARPYNEQFF.

The chain carries TRBV5-4 and TRBJ1-6; the D is unclear. Germline V gives CDR1 SGHNT, CDR2 YYREEE (reference sequence). The length of the CDR3 is 16 residues. V was trimmed by 3 bases and J by 0 bases, leaving 10 bases between them. The CDR3 DNA reads TGTGCCAGCAGCTCTGGAGGGAGCTCCTATAATTCACCCCTCCACTTT. This sequence encodes CASSSGGSSYNSPLHF. Full variable domain (remainder filled in from reference TRBV5-4 and TRBJ1-6): ETGVTQSPTHLIKTRGQQVTLRCSSQSGHNTVSWYQQALGQGPQFIFQYYREEENGRGNFPPRFSGLQFPNYSSELNVNALELDDSALYLCASSSGGSSYNSPLHFGNGTRLTVT.

This clone showed up just once. The chain carries TRBV19 and TRBJ1-3; weak D call: TRBD1 (6 bases). V was pared by 4 bases and J by 2 bases, with 15 bases between. CDR1 is LNHDA, CDR2 SQIVND, per germline (reference sequence). The CDR3 consists of 16 residues. This CDR3 is CASSTLTGSTGNTIYF. CDR3 nucleotide sequence: TGTGCCAGTAGTACCCTAACAGGGTCTACTGGAAACACCATATATTTT.

The chain is built from TRBV7-8 and TRBJ2-7; no clear D gene. CDR1 is SGHVS, CDR2 FQNEAQ, per germline. Trimming removed 0 bases at V and 2 bases at J, with 20 bases between. The CDR3 length is 18 residues. As DNA, the CDR3 is TGTGCCAGCAGCTTAGCGCGGAAGGCTAATACCTTCCCCTACGAGCAGTACTTC. The encoded protein is CASSLARKANTFPYEQYF.